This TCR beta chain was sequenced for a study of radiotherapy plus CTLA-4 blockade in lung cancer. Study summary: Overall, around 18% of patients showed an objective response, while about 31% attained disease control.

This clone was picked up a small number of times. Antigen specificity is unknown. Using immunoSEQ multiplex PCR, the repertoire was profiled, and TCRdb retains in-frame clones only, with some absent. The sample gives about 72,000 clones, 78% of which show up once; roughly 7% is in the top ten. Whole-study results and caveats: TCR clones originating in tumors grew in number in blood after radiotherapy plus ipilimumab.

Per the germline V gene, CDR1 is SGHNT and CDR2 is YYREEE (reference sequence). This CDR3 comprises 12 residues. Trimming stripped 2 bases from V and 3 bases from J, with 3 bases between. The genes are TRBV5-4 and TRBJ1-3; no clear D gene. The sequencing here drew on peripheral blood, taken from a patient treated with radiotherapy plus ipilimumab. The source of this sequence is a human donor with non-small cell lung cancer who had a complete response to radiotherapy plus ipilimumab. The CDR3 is CASSFNGNTIYF. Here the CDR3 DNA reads TGTGCCAGCAGCTTCAATGGAAACACCATATATTTT.